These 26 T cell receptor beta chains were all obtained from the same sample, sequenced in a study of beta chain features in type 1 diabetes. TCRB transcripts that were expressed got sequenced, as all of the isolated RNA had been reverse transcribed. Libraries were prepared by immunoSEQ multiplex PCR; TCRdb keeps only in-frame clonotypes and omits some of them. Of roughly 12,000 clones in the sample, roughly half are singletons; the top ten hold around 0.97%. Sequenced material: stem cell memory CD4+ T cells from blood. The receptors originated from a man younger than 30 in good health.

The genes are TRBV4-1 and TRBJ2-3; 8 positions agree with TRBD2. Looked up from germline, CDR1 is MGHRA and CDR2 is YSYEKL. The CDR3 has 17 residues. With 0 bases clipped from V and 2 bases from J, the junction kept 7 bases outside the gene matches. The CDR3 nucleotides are TGCGCCAGCAGCCAAGATTTCGGCGGGGGGTACACAGATACGCAGTATTTT. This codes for CASSQDFGGGYTDTQYF.

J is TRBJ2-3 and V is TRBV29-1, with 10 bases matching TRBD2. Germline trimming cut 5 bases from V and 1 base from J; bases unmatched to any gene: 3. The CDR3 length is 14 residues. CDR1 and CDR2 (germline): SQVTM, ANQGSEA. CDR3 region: CSVSLAGGTDTQYF. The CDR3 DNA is TGCAGCGTTTCCCTAGCGGGAGGCACAGATACGCAGTATTTT.

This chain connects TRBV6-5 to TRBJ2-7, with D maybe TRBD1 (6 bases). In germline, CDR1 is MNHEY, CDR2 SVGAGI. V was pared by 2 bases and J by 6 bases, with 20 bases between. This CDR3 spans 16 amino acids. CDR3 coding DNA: TGTGCCAGCAGTTACGCCGGTGCAGGACAGAGTCTCGAGCAGTACTTC. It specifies CASSYAGAGQSLEQYF.

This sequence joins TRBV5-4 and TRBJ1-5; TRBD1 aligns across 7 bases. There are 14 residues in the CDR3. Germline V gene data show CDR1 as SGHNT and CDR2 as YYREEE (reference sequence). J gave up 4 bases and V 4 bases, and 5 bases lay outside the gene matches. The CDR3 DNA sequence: TGTGCCAGCAGCGAAGGGGGCGGGAATCAGCCCCAGCATTTT. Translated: CASSEGGGNQPQHF.

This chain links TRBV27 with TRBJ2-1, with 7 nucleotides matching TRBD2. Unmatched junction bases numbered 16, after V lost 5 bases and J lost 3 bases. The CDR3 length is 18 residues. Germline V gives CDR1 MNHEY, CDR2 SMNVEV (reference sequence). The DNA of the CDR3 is TGTGCCAGCAGTCTGGTTTCGTTAAGCGGGACCCTCTACAATGAGCAGTTCTTC. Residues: CASSLVSLSGTLYNEQFF.

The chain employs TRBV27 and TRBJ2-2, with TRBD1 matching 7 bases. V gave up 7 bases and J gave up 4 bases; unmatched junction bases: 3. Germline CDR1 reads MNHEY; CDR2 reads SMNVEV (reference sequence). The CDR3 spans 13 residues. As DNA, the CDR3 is TGTGCCAGCAAATCAGGGGGCACCGGGGAGCTGTTTTTT. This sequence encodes CASKSGGTGELFF.

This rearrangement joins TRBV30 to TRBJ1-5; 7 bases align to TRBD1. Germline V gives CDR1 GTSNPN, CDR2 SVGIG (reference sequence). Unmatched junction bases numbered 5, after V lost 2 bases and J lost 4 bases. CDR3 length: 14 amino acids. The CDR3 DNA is TGTGCCTGGAGTAGATCAGGGGGAAATCAGCCCCAGCATTTT. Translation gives CAWSRSGGNQPQHF. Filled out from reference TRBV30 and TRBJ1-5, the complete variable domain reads SQTIHQWPATLVQPVGSPLSLECTVEGTSNPNLYWYRQAAGRGLQLLFYSVGIGQISSEVPQNLSASRPQDRQFILSSKKLLLSDSGFYLCAWSRSGGNQPQHFGDGTRLSIL.

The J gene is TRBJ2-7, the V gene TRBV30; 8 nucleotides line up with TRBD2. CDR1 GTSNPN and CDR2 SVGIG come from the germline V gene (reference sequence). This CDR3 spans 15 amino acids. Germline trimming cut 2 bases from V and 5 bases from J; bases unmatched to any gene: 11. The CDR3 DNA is TGTGCCTGGAGTCTCTTTAGTACGGGAGGGGACGAGCAGTACTTC. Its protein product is CAWSLFSTGGDEQYF. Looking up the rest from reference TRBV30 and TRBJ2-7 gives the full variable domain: SQTIHQWPATLVQPVGSPLSLECTVEGTSNPNLYWYRQAAGRGLQLLFYSVGIGQISSEVPQNLSASRPQDRQFILSSKKLLLSDSGFYLCAWSLFSTGGDEQYFGPGTRLTVT.

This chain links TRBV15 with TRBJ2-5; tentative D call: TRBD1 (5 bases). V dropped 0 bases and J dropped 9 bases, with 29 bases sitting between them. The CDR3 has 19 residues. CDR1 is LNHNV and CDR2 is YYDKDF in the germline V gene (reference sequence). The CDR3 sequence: CATSRDQLGPQPRSRAQYF. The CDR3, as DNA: TGTGCCACCAGCAGAGATCAACTGGGGCCGCAACCCCGTTCAAGGGCCCAGTACTTC. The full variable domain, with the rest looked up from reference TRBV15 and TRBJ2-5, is DAMVIQNPRYQVTQFGKPVTLSCSQTLNHNVMYWYQQKSSQAPKLLFHYYDKDFNNEADTPDNFQSRRPNTSFCFLDIRSPGLGDTAMYLCATSRDQLGPQPRSRAQYFGPGTRLLVL.

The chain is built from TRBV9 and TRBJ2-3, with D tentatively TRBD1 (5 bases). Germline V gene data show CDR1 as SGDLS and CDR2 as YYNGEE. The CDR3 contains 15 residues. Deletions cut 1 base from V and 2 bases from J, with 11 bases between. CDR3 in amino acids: CASSVPDSYTDTQYF. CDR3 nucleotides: TGTGCCAGCAGCGTACCAGACAGCTACACAGATACGCAGTATTTT.

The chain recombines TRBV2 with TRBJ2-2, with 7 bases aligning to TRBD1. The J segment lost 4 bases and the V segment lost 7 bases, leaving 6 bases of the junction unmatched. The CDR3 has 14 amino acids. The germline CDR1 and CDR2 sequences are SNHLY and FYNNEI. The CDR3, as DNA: TGTGCCAGCACCTGGCAGGGGGTCACCGGGGAGCTGTTTTTT. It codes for CASTWQGVTGELFF.

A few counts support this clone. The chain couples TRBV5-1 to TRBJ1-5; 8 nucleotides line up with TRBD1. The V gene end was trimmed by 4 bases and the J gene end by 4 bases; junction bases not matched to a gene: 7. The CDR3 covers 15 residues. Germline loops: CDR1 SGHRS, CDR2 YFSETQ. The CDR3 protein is CASSPGQGVNQPQHF. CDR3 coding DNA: TGCGCCAGCAGCCCTGGACAGGGAGTAAATCAGCCCCAGCATTTT.

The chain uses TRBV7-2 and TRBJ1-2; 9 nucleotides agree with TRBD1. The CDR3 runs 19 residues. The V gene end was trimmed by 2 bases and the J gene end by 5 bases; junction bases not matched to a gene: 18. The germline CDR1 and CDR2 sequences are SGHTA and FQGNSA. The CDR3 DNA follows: TGTGCCAGCAGCTTATATTCCGGGTCCGGGACAGGGTTTGGGTATGGCTACACCTTC. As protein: CASSLYSGSGTGFGYGYTF.

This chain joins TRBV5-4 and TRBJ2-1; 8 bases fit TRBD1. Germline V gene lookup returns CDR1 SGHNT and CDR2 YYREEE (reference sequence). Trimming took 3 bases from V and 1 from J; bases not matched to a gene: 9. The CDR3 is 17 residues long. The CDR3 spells CASSSRQGKVSYNEQFF. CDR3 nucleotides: TGTGCCAGCAGCTCCCGACAGGGGAAAGTGTCCTACAATGAGCAGTTCTTC.

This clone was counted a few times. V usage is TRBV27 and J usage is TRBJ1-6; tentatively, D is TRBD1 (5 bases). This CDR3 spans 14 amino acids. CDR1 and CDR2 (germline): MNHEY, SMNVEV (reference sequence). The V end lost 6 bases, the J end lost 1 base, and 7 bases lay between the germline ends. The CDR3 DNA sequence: TGTGCCAGCAGAGGGGTATCCTATAATTCACCCCTCCACTTT. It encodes CASRGVSYNSPLHF.

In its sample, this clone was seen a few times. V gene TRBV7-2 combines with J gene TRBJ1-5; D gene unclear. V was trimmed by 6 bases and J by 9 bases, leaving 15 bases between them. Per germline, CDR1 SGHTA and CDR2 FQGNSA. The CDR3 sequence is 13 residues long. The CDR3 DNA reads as TGTGCCAGCAGTCGGAGGACCGAAGGGCCCCAGCATTTT. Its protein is CASSRRTEGPQHF.

DNA of the CDR3: TGTGCCAGCAGTTACAAGAACGCGGCCCCCTTCTACGAGCAGTACTTC. It translates to CASSYKNAAPFYEQYF. This chain links TRBV6-5 with TRBJ2-7; D remains unclear. V lost 2 bases and J lost 3, with 17 bases in between. The CDR3 length is 16 residues. CDR1 is MNHEY, CDR2 SVGAGI, per germline.

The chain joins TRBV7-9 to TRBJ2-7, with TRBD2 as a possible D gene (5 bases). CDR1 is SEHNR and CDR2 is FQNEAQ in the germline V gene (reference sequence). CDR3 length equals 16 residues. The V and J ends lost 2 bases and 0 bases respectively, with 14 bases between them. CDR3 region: CASSLRAGGNSYEQYF. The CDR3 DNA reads TGTGCCAGCAGCTTACGCGCCGGAGGAAACTCCTACGAGCAGTACTTC.

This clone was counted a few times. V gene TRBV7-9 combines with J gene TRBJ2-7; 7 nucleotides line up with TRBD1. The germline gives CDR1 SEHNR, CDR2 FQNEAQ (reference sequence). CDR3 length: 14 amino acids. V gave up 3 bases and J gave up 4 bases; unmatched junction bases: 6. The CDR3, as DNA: TGTGCCAGCAGCTTTTATGCAGGGGGATACGAGCAGTACTTC. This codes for CASSFYAGGYEQYF.

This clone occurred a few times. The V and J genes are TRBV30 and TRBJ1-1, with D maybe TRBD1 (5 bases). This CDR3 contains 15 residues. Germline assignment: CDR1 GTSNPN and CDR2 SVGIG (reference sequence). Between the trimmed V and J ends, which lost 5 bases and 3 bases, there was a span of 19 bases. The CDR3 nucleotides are TGTGCCTGGTCTCAGGGCGGGGGAGAATACACTGAAGCTTTCTTT. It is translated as CAWSQGGGEYTEAFF. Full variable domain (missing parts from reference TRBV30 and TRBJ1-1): SQTIHQWPATLVQPVGSPLSLECTVEGTSNPNLYWYRQAAGRGLQLLFYSVGIGQISSEVPQNLSASRPQDRQFILSSKKLLLSDSGFYLCAWSQGGGEYTEAFFGQGTRLTVV.

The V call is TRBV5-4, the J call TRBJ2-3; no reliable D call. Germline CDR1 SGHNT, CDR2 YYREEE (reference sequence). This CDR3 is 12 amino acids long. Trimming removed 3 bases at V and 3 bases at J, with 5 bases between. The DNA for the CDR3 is TGTGCCAGCAGCTGGAGTACAGATACGCAGTATTTT. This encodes CASSWSTDTQYF.

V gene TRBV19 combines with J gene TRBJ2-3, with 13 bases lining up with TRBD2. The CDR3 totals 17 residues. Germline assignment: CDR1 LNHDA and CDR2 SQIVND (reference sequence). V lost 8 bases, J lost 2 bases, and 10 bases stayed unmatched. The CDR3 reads CASSGLAGRSLTDTQYF. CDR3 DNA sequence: TGTGCCAGTTCGGGACTAGCGGGGCGAAGCCTCACAGATACGCAGTATTTT.

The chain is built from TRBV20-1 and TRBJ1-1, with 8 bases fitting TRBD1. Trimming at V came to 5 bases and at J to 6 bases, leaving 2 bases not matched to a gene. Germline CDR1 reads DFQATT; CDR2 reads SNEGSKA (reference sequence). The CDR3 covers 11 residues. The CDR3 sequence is CSASDRAEAFF. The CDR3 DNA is TGCAGTGCTTCGGACAGGGCTGAAGCTTTCTTT.

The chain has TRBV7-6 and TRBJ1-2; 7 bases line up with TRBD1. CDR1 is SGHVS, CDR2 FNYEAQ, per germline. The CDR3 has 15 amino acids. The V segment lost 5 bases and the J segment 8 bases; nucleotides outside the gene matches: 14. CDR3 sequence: CASSLTGQPPEGYTF. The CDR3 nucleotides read TGTGCCAGCAGCCTCACGGGACAGCCCCCAGAGGGCTACACCTTC.

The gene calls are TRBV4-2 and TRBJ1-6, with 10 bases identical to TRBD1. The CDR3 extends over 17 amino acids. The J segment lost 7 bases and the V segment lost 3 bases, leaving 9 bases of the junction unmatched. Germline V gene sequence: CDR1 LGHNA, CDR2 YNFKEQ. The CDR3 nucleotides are TGTGCCAGCAGCCAGGAGGGACAGGGGCTGACGAATTCACCCCTCCACTTT. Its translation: CASSQEGQGLTNSPLHF.

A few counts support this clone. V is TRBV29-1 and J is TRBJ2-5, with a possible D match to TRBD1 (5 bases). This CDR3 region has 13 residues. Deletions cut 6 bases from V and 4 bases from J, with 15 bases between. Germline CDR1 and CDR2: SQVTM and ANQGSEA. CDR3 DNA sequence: TGCAGCGTCACCGGGCAGGGCGGAGAGACCCAGTACTTC. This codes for CSVTGQGGETQYF.